The following is a T cell receptor beta chain sequence with its context. Using immunoSEQ multiplex PCR, the repertoire was profiled, and TCRdb retains in-frame clones only, with some absent. This table holds over 150,000 clones, approximately 80% found once. Per germline, CDR1 LNHDA and CDR2 SQIVND (reference sequence). This CDR3 has 13 amino acids. Trimming took 8 bases from V and 3 from J, leaving 13 bases between them. The data originate from a study of blood T cell repertoires in COVID-19. In assigning cohorts, the study relied on participant-reported clinical history. The chain is built from TRBV19 and TRBJ2-5; D might be TRBD2 (5 bases). Sequenced material: PBMCs or T cells enriched from blood (not recorded which). The TCR originated in a woman aged 50 to 60 who had recovered from COVID-19. CDR3 sequence: CASAHQAEETQYF. DNA for the CDR3: TGTGCCAGTGCCCATCAAGCGGAAGAGACCCAGTACTTC. Looking up the rest from reference TRBV19 and TRBJ2-5 gives the full variable domain: DGGITQSPKYLFRKEGQNVTLSCEQNLNHDAMYWYRQDPGQGLRLIYYSQIVNDFQKGDIAEGYSVSREKKESFPLTVTSAQKNPTAFYLCASAHQAEETQYFGPGTRLLVL.